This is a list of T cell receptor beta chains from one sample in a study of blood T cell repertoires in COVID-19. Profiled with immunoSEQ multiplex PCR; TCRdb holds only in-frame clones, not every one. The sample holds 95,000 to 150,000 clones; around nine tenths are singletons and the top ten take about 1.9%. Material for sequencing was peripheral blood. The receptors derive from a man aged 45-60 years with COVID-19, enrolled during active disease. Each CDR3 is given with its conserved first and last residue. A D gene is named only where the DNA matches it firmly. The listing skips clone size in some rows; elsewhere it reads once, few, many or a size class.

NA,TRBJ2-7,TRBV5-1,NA,TGCGCCAGCAGCTACACAGGGAACCATTACGAGCAGTACTTC,CASSYTGNHYEQYF
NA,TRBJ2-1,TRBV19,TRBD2,TGTGCCAGTAGGAAGACTAGCGGGAGTTACAATGAGCAGTTCTTC,CASRKTSGSYNEQFF
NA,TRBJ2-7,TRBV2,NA,TGTGCGAGCATGTGGGGAGAAGGGCCTGGGGACGAGCAGTACTTC,CASMWGEGPGDEQYF
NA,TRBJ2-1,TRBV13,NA,TGTGCCAGCAGCTCCGCGCAGACACATGAGCAGTTCTTC,CASSSAQTHEQFF
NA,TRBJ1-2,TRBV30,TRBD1,TGTGCCTGGAAACCCACAAGCATAGGGGGCGGCTACACCTTC,CAWKPTSIGGGYTF
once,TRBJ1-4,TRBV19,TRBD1,TGTGCCAGTAGGGACAGGGGGGCGGTTGAAAAACTGTTTTTT,CASRDRGAVEKLFF
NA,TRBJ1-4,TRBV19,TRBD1,TGTGCCAGCGGACAACAGGGGGGGACTGAAAAACTGTTTTTT,CASGQQGGTEKLFF
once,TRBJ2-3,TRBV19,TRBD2,TGTGCCAGTAGTACACCGGGACTAGCGGAAGATACGCAGTATTTT,CASSTPGLAEDTQYF
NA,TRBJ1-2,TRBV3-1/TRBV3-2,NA,TGTGCCAGCAGCCAAGATCCGCAGTTAGCCGGCTACACCTTC,CASSQDPQLAGYTF
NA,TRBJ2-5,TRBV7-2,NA,TGTGCCAGCAGCTCCCGAGAGGGGGTTGAGACCCAGTACTTC,CASSSREGVETQYF
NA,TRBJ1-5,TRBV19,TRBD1,TGTGCCAGTGGTCCGGACAGGGGATCTCAGCCCCAGCATTTT,CASGPDRGSQPQHF
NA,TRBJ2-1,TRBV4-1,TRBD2,TGCGCCAGCAGCCAAGGGGACTACTCCTACAATGAGCAGTTCTTC,CASSQGDYSYNEQFF
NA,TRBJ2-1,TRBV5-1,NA,TGCGCCAGCAGCTTGGGGACAGTCACCTACAATGAGCAGTTCTTC,CASSLGTVTYNEQFF
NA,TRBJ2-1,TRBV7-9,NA,TGTGCCAGCAGCTTACGAGTTCATGAGCAGTTCTTC,CASSLRVHEQFF
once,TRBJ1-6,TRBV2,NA,TGTGCCAGCAGTGTTTCGGAGAGCGGTTCACCCCTCCACTTT,CASSVSESGSPLHF
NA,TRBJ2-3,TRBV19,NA,TGTGCCAGTAGCCCCCGGAGAGGAGATACGCAGTATTTT,CASSPRRGDTQYF
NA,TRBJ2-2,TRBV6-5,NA,TGTGCCAGCACCCCAGTAGCGGCGAACACCGGGGAGCTGTTTTTT,CASTPVAANTGELFF
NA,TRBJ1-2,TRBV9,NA,TGTGCCAGCAGCGTAGACACGGGATATGGCTACACCTTC,CASSVDTGYGYTF
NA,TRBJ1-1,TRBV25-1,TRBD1,TGTGCCAGCAGTGTCGGGACAGGGGTTACGATGAACACTGAAGCTTTCTTT,CASSVGTGVTMNTEAFF
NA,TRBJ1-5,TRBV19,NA,TGTGCCAGTAGTATACGCTCAGAATGGAGCAATCAGCCCCAGCATTTT,CASSIRSEWSNQPQHF
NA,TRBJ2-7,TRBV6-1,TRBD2,TGTGCCAGCAGTGAAAGGGAGGGAACTTTCCCCTACGAGCAGTACTTC,CASSEREGTFPYEQYF
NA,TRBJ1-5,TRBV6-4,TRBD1,TGTGCCAGCAGTGACTTACCATCAGGGGGCCATCAGCCCCAGCATTTT,CASSDLPSGGHQPQHF
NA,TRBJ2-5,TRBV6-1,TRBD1,TGTGCCAGCAGTGACAGAGACAGGGTTACAGAGACCCAGTACTTC,CASSDRDRVTETQYF
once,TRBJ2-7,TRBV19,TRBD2,TGTGCCAGTAGTACACTAGCGGGAGCAATGCAGTACTTC,CASSTLAGAMQYF
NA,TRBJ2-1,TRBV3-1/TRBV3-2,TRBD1,TGTGCCAGCAGCCGGACAGGGTCTAAACTGTTCTTC,CASSRTGSKLFF
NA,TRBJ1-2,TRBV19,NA,TGTGCCAGTAGTGTAGGAAGACAGTCACCTTATGGCTACACCTTC,CASSVGRQSPYGYTF
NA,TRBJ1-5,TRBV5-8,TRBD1,TGTGCCAGCAGCCGGGACAGCCGTCTGTCAAATCAGCCCCAGCATTTT,CASSRDSRLSNQPQHF
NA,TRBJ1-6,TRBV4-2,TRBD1,TGTGCCAGCAGCCCCCAGGGGGCCATCTATGATTCACCCCTCCACTTT,CASSPQGAIYDSPLHF
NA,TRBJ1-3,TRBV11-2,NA,TGTGCCAGCAGCTTACAGGCCGGCGGGTTTGGAAACACCATATATTTT,CASSLQAGGFGNTIYF
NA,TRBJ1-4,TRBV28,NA,TGTGCCAGCAAAGGGGAGGTCCGGACGCGGGAAAAACTGTTTTTT,CASKGEVRTREKLFF
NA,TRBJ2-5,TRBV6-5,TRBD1,TGTGCCAGCTCCCCAACCGGGACAGGTCTAGAGACCCAGTACTTC,CASSPTGTGLETQYF
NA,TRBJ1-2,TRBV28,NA,TGTGCCAGCAGTTTTCAGTACTATGGCTACACCTTC,CASSFQYYGYTF
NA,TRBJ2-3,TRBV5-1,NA,TGCGCCAGCAGCTTGCTGAGGGATACGCAGTATTTT,CASSLLRDTQYF
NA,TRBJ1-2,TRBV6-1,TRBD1,TGTGCCAGCAGTGAAGGTGGACAGGGGTTGGTCCATGGCTACACCTTC,CASSEGGQGLVHGYTF
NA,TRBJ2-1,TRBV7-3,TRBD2,TGTGCCAGCAGCTTATCGGTAGCGGGCGACTCCTACAATGAGCAGTTCTTC,CASSLSVAGDSYNEQFF
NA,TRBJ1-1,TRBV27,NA,TGTGCCAGCAGTTTAAGTGGCAGGCCGAACACTGAAGCTTTCTTT,CASSLSGRPNTEAFF
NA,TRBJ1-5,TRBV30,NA,TGTGCCTGGGGCAGGGGAGACAATCAGCCCCAGCATTTT,CAWGRGDNQPQHF
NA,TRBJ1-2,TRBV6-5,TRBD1,TGTGCCAGCAGCCGTCGGACAGGGGGCTTCTATGGCTACACCTTC,CASSRRTGGFYGYTF
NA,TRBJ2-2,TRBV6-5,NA,TGTGCCAGCAAGGCCAGGACAGCGAACACCGGGGAGCTGTTTTTT,CASKARTANTGELFF
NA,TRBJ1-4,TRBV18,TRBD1,TGTGCCAGCTCACCGGGGACAGGAGGTAAAGGAGGTAACGAAAAACTGTTTTTT,CASSPGTGGKGGNEKLFF
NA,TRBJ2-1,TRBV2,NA,TGTGCCAGCACGGGGGATTTCTCCTACAATGAGCAGTTCTTC,CASTGDFSYNEQFF
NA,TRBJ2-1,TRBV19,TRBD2,TGTGCCAGTAAGGCGGGAGCCTTCTACAATGAGCAGTTCTTC,CASKAGAFYNEQFF
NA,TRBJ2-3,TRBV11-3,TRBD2,TGTGCCAGCAGCTCCGGGACTAGCGGGGCTAGCACAGATACGCAGTATTTT,CASSSGTSGASTDTQYF
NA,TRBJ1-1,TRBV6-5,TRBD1,TGTGCCAGCAGGCGAACAGGGGGCACTGAAGCTTTCTTT,CASRRTGGTEAFF
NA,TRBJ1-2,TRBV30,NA,TGTGCCTGGAGTGTAGCCCGGGACATAAGGAACTATGGCTACACCTTC,CAWSVARDIRNYGYTF
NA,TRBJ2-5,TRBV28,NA,TGTGCCAGCACCACAACAGGGATTAACGGGGAGACCCAGTACTTC,CASTTTGINGETQYF
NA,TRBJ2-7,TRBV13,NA,TGTGCCAGCAGCTTACAGGTTTACGAGCAGTACTTC,CASSLQVYEQYF
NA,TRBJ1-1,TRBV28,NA,TGTGCCAGCAGTTTGTCCGACAGGTCGAAAGCTTTCTTT,CASSLSDRSKAFF
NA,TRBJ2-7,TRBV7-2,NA,TGTGCCAGCAGCTCTGTGTTATTAAACTCCTACGAGCAGTACTTC,CASSSVLLNSYEQYF
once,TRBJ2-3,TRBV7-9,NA,TGTGCCAGCAGCGGGAGCGGAGATACGCAGTATTTT,CASSGSGDTQYF
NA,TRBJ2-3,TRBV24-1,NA,TGTGCCACCAGTGATCCTACAGGGTTCCTGGGAGATACGCAGTATTTT,CATSDPTGFLGDTQYF
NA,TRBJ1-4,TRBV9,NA,TGTGCCAGCAGCGTTACAGGGACGCCTAATGAAAAACTGTTTTTT,CASSVTGTPNEKLFF
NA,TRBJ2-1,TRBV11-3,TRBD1,TGTGCCAGCAGCCCGGGACAGTACAATGAGCAGTTCTTC,CASSPGQYNEQFF
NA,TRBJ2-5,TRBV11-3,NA,TGTGCCAGCAGCCCGGGGGTAGGCTCGGCCCAGTACTTC,CASSPGVGSAQYF
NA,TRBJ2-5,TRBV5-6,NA,TGTGCCAGCAGCACTATAGAGACCCAGTACTTC,CASSTIETQYF
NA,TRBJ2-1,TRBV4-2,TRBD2,TGTGCCAGCAGCCAAGGAGCGGGGGGATACAATGAGCAGTTCTTC,CASSQGAGGYNEQFF
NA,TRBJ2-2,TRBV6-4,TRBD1,TGTGCCAGCAGTGACCGGGACAGGGGGGAGCTGTTTTTT,CASSDRDRGELFF
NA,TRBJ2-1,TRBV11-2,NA,TGTGCCAGCAGCCTCGCGGGGAGCTCCTACAATGAGCAGTTCTTC,CASSLAGSSYNEQFF
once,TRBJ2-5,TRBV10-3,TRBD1,TGTGCCATCAGTGCGTCGACAGGGTCACAGACCCAGTACTTC,CAISASTGSQTQYF